Included here is one TCR beta chain sequence, with context. The sample is drawn from a study of cytomegalovirus exposure and HLA in healthy donors. Profiled with immunoSEQ multiplex PCR; TCRdb holds only in-frame clones, not every one. The top ten clones hold approximately 1.5% of a sample with some 170,000 clones, around nine tenths of them seen once. CDR1 MNHNY and CDR2 SVGAGI come from the germline V gene (reference sequence). The CDR3 consists of 12 residues. V was shortened by 7 bases and J by 5 bases, with 11 bases between the two germline ends. The chain couples TRBV6-6 to TRBJ1-1, with D possibly TRBD1 on 5 matching bases. The sample comprised PBMCs. This TCR came from a woman aged 30 to 39 in good health and CMV-seronegative. For the CDR3, the DNA is TGTGCCAGCAAAGATCGGGGGACTGAAGCTTTCTTT. This encodes CASKDRGTEAFF.